The 23 T cell receptor beta chains below come from one sample, sequenced in a study of cytomegalovirus exposure and HLA in healthy donors. The PCR was carried out with 60 Vbeta primers and 13 Jbeta primers. Generated by immunoSEQ multiplex PCR, the TCRdb table keeps only in-frame clones and is missing some. In the table there are 150,000 to 200,000 clones, approximately 80% of which are singletons. Material for sequencing was PBMCs. The receptors originated from a male donor in good health and CMV-seronegative.

The table lists this clone with a few counts. The rearrangement joins TRBV6-1 to TRBJ2-3, with TRBD1 as a possible D gene (6 bases). Trimming took 6 bases from V and 6 from J, leaving 13 bases between them. CDR3 length equals 13 residues. The germline V gene has CDR1 MNHNS and CDR2 SASEGT. CDR3 protein: CASRGAWGDTQYF. The CDR3 DNA reads TGTGCCAGCAGGGGGGCGTGGGGGGATACGCAGTATTTT.

The CDR3 sequence is CASSYSTGLEQFF. Here the CDR3 DNA reads TGTGCCAGCAGTTACTCAACAGGGCTTGAGCAGTTCTTC. V gene TRBV6-5 combines with J gene TRBJ2-1, with a tentative D call TRBD1 (6 bases). Trimming shortened V by 0 bases and J by 9 bases, and 9 bases separated the two germline ends. The CDR3 consists of 13 residues. Germline assignment: CDR1 MNHEY and CDR2 SVGAGI.

The chain carries TRBV11-2 and TRBJ1-2; D possibly corresponds to TRBD1 (6 bases). This CDR3 has 16 amino acids. V was pared by 8 bases and J by 5 bases, with 24 bases between. Germline CDR1 and CDR2: SGHAT and FQNNGV. CDR3 sequence (DNA): TGTGCCAGCCGCCCGCTTCGGGGGGCGCGTCTTTATGGCTACACCTTC. This gives the protein CASRPLRGARLYGYTF.

CDR3 in DNA: TGCGCCAGCAGCCTCGACAGGGTCAATGAGCAGTTCTTC. This translates into CASSLDRVNEQFF. The chain links TRBV5-1 to TRBJ2-1; 7 bases match TRBD1. CDR1 is SGHRS, CDR2 YFSETQ, per germline. The CDR3 totals 13 residues. Germline trimming cut 4 bases from V and 6 bases from J; bases unmatched to any gene: 4.

The V and J genes are TRBV9 and TRBJ2-2, with TRBD2 matching over 10 bases. CDR3 size: 16 residues. CDR1 and CDR2 from the germline V gene are SGDLS and YYNGEE. V trimming: 0 bases; J trimming: 4 bases; junction bases outside the gene matches: 3. CDR3 sequence: CASSVGPSGSTGELFF. CDR3 bases: TGTGCCAGCAGCGTAGGCCCTAGCGGGAGCACCGGGGAGCTGTTTTTT.

This clone appeared a few times. V usage is TRBV22-1 and J usage is TRBJ1-1; TRBD1, the D gene given by the table, was not confirmed from the DNA. TRBV22-1 is a pseudogene segment. The CDR3 is 17 amino acids. The CDR3 region has the DNA TGTCCTGGGAGCGCACGGCAGGGGGCGCGGGGGAACACTGAAGCTTTCTTT. Its protein product is CPGSARQGARGNTEAFF.

The chain links TRBV5-6 to TRBJ1-5; no clear D gene. The length of the CDR3 is 12 residues. The germline gives CDR1 SGHDT, CDR2 YYEEEE. V was shortened by 3 bases and J by 5 bases, with 6 bases between the two germline ends. The CDR3 DNA sequence: TGTGCCAGCAGCTCACTGGATCAGCCCCAGCATTTT. This sequence encodes CASSSLDQPQHF.

The rearrangement links TRBV6-5 to TRBJ1-1, with D perhaps TRBD1 (5 bases). V lost 10 bases and J lost 0, with 12 bases in between. The germline V gene has CDR1 MNHEY and CDR2 SVGAGI. The CDR3 has 13 amino acids. The CDR3 protein is CATQAPVNTEAFF. The CDR3 DNA sequence: TGTGCCACACAGGCCCCAGTGAACACTGAAGCTTTCTTT.

This chain connects TRBV28 to TRBJ1-5; no firm D call. The CDR3 spans 16 residues. Trimming removed 6 bases from V and 6 bases from J, with 21 bases in between. Germline lookup yields CDR1 MDHEN and CDR2 SYDVKM. The CDR3 sequence is CASSSSTGRSPQPQHF. The CDR3 nucleotides are TGTGCCAGCAGCTCGTCGACGGGAAGGTCTCCTCAGCCCCAGCATTTT.

The chain couples TRBV2 to TRBJ2-7, with a possible D match to TRBD1 (6 bases). The V gene's germline CDR1 is SNHLY and CDR2 FYNNEI. V gave up 11 bases and J gave up 0 bases, with 11 bases separating them. This CDR3 spans 12 amino acids. CDR3 coding DNA: TGTGCCGTAAGGGGGAGCTCCTACGAGCAGTACTTC. Protein product: CAVRGSSYEQYF. The full variable domain, completed using reference TRBV2 and TRBJ2-7, is EPEVTQTPSHQVTQMGQEVILRCVPISNHLYFYWYRQILGQKVEFLVSFYNNEISEKSEIFDDQFSVERPDGSNFTLKIRSTKLEDSAMYFCAVRGSSYEQYFGPGTRLTVT.

The gene calls are TRBV7-2 and TRBJ2-2; D possibly corresponds to TRBD1 (5 bases). The germline V gene encodes CDR1 SGHTA and CDR2 FQGNSA. The CDR3 runs to 13 residues. The V end was cut by 5 bases, the J end by 3 bases, with 7 bases between. The CDR3: CASSRGYTGELFF. As DNA, the CDR3 is TGTGCCAGCAGCAGGGGATACACCGGGGAGCTGTTTTTT.

The J gene is TRBJ2-7, the V gene TRBV13; perhaps TRBD1 as D (5 bases). V was shortened by 6 bases and J by 6 bases, with 21 bases between the two germline ends. CDR1 PRHDT and CDR2 FYEKMQ come from the germline V gene (reference sequence). The CDR3 has 15 amino acids. The CDR3 DNA reads TGTGCCAGCAGACCCGGACACAATTTCAATGGCGAGCAGTACTTC. Translation gives CASRPGHNFNGEQYF. Using reference TRBV13 and TRBJ2-7 for the parts outside the CDR3, the full variable domain is AAGVIQSPRHLIKEKRETATLKCYPIPRHDTVYWYQQGPGQDPQFLISFYEKMQSDKGSIPDRFSAQQFSDYHSELNMSSLELGDSALYFCASRPGHNFNGEQYFGPGTRLTVT.

The chain is built from TRBV19 and TRBJ2-3, with 7 nucleotides matching TRBD2. V trimming: 1 base; J trimming: 2 bases; junction bases outside the gene matches: 6. Per germline, CDR1 LNHDA and CDR2 SQIVND (reference sequence). The CDR3 is 16 amino acids. CDR3 coding DNA: TGTGCCAGTAGTATAGGGGCTAGCGGATCCACAGATACGCAGTATTTT. It codes for CASSIGASGSTDTQYF.

This clone came up a few times. The chain carries TRBV28 and TRBJ1-2, with unresolved D. Between the trimmed V and J ends, which lost 6 bases and 5 bases, there was a span of 13 bases. The CDR3 contains 13 residues. Germline V gives CDR1 MDHEN, CDR2 SYDVKM. CDR3 loop: CASSPDSQYGYTF. CDR3 bases: TGTGCCAGCAGCCCGGATTCACAGTATGGCTACACCTTC.

The V gene is TRBV5-1, the J gene TRBJ1-2, with D uncertain. V was trimmed by 6 bases and J by 5 bases, leaving 17 bases between them. The CDR3 consists of 14 residues. Germline CDR1 and CDR2: SGHRS and YFSETQ. CDR3 sequence: CASNMGNFQYGYTF. The CDR3 coding sequence is TGCGCCAGCAATATGGGCAACTTCCAGTATGGCTACACCTTC.

The CDR3 coding sequence is TGTGCCAGCAGCAGGGCGGGACAGACCTACGAGCAGTACTTC. Translated: CASSRAGQTYEQYF. The rearrangement joins TRBV6-5 to TRBJ2-7; D might be TRBD1 (7 bases). V lost 6 bases, J lost 2 bases, and 14 bases lay in between. The CDR3 totals 14 residues. Germline values: CDR1 MNHEY, CDR2 SVGAGI.

This chain joins TRBV10-3 and TRBJ2-7, with 12 bases identical to TRBD2. The V gene end was trimmed by 10 bases and the J gene end by 1 base; junction bases not matched to a gene: 5. Germline V gives CDR1 ENHRY, CDR2 SYGVKD. CDR3 size: 14 residues. CDR3: CATRTSGTSYEQYF. Written as DNA, the CDR3 is TGTGCCACCCGGACTAGCGGGACTTCCTACGAGCAGTACTTC.

This clone was recorded only once. CDR3 DNA sequence: TGTGCCTGGAGTGCTAAAAACATTCAGTACTTC. This gives the protein CAWSAKNIQYF. This chain uses TRBV30 with TRBJ2-4; D is unresolved. Germline lookup yields CDR1 GTSNPN and CDR2 SVGIG (reference sequence). The CDR3 loop spans 11 amino acids. V dropped 1 base and J dropped 4 bases, with 2 bases sitting between them.

This chain uses TRBV7-6 with TRBJ2-2; no definite D call. V was cut by 5 bases and J by 2 bases, with 12 bases left in between. Germline CDR1 reads SGHVS; CDR2 reads FNYEAQ. The CDR3 consists of 15 residues. The CDR3 DNA sequence: TGTGCCAGCAGCGACTCGTTAGTAAACACCGGGGAGCTGTTTTTT. The encoded protein is CASSDSLVNTGELFF.

The sample holds one count of this clone. CDR3 sequence (DNA): TGCAGCGTTTCAGGGGATCTCGCAGATACGCAGTATTTT. It encodes CSVSGDLADTQYF. The genes are TRBV29-1 and TRBJ2-3; the D gene is possibly TRBD1 (6 bases). Trimming took off 5 bases at V and 4 bases at J, with 13 bases between the two ends. Germline lookup yields CDR1 SQVTM and CDR2 ANQGSEA. The CDR3 loop spans 13 amino acids.

The rearrangement joins TRBV11-2 to TRBJ1-2; TRBD1 matches 7 bases. V lost 1 base, J lost 8 bases, and 10 bases stayed unmatched. CDR3 length equals 15 residues. Germline-derived CDR1 and CDR2 are SGHAT and FQNNGV. The CDR3 is CASSLGGRAGGGYTF. The CDR3 DNA reads TGTGCCAGCAGCTTAGGGGGTCGGGCAGGGGGAGGCTACACCTTC.

On this clone: The junction shows a germline mismatch at one end, possibly a read error. Distinct nucleotide sequences in the sample also encode this CDR3. The J gene is TRBJ2-1, the V gene TRBV7-3; 8 nucleotides match TRBD2. Germline V gene data show CDR1 as SGHTA and CDR2 as FQGTGA. This CDR3 is built from 14 residues. CDR3 coding DNA: TGTGCCAGCAGCGGGGGGACTAGTTACAACGAGCAGTTCTTC. This translates into CASSGGTSYNEQFF.

This clone was counted between two and nine times. It is unclear where the CDR3 begins or ends on the DNA, so no DNA is shown, and the CDR3 is as TCRdb lists it. V gene TRBV19 combines with J gene TRBJ2-1; TRBD2 is the table's D call, not checked against the DNA. The CDR3 has 14 amino acids, counting both end residues. Looked up from germline, CDR1 is LNHDA and CDR2 is SQIVND (reference sequence). The CDR3 sequence is CASTSGGSYNEQFF.